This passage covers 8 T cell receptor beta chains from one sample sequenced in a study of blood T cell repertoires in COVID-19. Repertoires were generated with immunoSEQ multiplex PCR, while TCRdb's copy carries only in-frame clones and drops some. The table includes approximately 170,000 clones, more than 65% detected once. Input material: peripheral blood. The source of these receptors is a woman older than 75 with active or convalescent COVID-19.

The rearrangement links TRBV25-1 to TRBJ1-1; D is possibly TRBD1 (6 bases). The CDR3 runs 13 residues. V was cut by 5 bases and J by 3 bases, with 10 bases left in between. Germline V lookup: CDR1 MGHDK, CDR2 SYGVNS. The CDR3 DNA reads TGTGCCAGCAGTTATAACAGGGACACTGAAGCTTTCTTT. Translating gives CASSYNRDTEAFF. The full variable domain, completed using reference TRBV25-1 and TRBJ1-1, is EADIYQTPRYLVIGTGKKITLECSQTMGHDKMYWYQQDPGMELHLIHYSYGVNSTEKGDLSSESTVSRIRTEHFPLTLESARPSHTSQYLCASSYNRDTEAFFGQGTRLTVV.

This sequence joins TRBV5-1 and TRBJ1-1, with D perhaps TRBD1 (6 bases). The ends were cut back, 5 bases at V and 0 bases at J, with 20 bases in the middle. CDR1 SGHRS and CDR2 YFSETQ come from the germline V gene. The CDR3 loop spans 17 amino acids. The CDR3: CASSSGIGGRMNTEAFF. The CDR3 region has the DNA TGCGCCAGCAGTTCGGGGATAGGGGGAAGGATGAACACTGAAGCTTTCTTT.

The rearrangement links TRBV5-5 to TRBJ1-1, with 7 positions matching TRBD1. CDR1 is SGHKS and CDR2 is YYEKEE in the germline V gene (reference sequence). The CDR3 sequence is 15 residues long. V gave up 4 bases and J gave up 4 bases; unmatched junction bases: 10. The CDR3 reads CASSPHQGVGTEAFF. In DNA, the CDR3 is TGTGCCAGCAGCCCACACCAGGGGGTCGGCACTGAAGCTTTCTTT.

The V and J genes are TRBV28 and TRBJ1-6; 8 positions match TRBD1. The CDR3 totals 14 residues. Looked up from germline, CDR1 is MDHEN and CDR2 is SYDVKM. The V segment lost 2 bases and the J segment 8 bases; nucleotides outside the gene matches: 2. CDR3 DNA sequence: TGTGCCAGCAGTTTAGTGACAGGGGATTCACCCCTCCACTTT. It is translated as CASSLVTGDSPLHF.

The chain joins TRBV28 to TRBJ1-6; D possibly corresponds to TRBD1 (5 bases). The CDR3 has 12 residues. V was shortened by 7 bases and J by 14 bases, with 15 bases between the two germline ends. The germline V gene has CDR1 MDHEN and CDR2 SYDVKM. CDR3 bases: TGTGCCAGCACTACAGGTGGAATATCCCTCCACTTT. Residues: CASTTGGISLHF.

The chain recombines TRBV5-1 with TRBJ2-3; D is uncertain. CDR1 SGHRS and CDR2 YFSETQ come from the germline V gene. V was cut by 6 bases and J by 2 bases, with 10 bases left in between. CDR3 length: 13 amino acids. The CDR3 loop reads CASTKSPTDTQYF. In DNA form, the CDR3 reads TGCGCCAGCACCAAATCCCCCACAGATACGCAGTATTTT.

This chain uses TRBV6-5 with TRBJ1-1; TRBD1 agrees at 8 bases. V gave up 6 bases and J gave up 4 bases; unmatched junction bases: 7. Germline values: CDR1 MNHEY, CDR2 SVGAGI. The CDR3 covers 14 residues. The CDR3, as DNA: TGTGCCAGCAGATTGACAGGGGAGGGCACTGAAGCTTTCTTT. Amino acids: CASRLTGEGTEAFF.

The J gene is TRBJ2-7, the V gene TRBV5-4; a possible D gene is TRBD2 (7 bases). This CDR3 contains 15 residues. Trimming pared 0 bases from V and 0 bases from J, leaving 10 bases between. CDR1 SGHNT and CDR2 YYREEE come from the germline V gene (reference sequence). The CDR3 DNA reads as TGTGCCAGCAGCTTGGAGGCGGGGGCCTCCTACGAGCAGTACTTC. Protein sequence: CASSLEAGASYEQYF.